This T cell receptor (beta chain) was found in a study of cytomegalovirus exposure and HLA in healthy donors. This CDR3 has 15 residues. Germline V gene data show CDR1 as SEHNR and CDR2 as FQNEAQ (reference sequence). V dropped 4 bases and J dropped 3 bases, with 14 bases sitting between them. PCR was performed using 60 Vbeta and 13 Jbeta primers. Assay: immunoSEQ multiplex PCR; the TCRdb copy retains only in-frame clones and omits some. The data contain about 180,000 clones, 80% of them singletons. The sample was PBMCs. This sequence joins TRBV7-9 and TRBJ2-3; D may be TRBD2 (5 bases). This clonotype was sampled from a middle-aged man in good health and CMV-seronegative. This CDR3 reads CASSYGPRGTDTQYF. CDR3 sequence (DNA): TGTGCCAGCAGCTACGGGCCTCGCGGGACAGATACGCAGTATTTT.